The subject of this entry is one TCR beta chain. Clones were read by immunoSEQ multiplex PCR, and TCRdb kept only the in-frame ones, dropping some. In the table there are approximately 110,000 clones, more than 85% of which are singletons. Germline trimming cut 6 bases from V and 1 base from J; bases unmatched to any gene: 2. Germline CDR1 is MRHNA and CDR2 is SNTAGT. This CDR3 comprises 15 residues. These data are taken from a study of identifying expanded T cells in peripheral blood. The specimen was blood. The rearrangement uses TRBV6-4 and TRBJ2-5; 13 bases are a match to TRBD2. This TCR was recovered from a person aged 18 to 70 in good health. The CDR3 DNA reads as TGTGCCAGCAGCAGGACTAGCGGGGGCCAAGAGACCCAGTACTTC. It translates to CASSRTSGGQETQYF.